The 29 T cell receptor beta chains below come from one sample, sequenced in a study of immune evolution from preneoplasia to lung adenocarcinoma. Libraries were prepared by immunoSEQ multiplex PCR; TCRdb keeps only in-frame clonotypes and omits some of them. The table records 15,000 or so clones, less than 90% of them present only once. Material: FFPE invasive lung adenocarcinoma tissue. These receptor sequences come from a person aged 70 to 85 with invasive lung adenocarcinoma.

The chain joins TRBV27 to TRBJ2-7; 9 bases align to TRBD1. J gave up 6 bases and V 6 bases, and 9 bases lay outside the gene matches. CDR1 is MNHEY and CDR2 is SMNVEV in the germline V gene (reference sequence). This CDR3 contains 14 residues. As DNA, the CDR3 is TGTGCCAGCAGGACGGACGACAGGGGGGCCGAGCAGTACTTC. It yields the protein CASRTDDRGAEQYF.

The CDR3 loop is CASSQGLAGLSEQFF. CDR3 sequence (DNA): TGCGCCAGCAGCCAAGGTCTAGCGGGGCTTAGTGAGCAGTTCTTC. The chain joins TRBV4-1 to TRBJ2-1, with 9 bases matching TRBD2. This CDR3 has 15 residues. CDR1 and CDR2 (germline): MGHRA, YSYEKL. The V gene end was trimmed by 1 base and the J gene end by 9 bases; junction bases not matched to a gene: 7.

About this clone itself: The junction shows a germline mismatch at one end, possibly a read error. Other DNA sequences in this sample translate to the same CDR3. The CDR3 protein is CASRSSGGAELLF. For the CDR3, the DNA is TGTGCCAGCAGATCTAGCGGGGGGGCTGAGCTACTCTTC. V is TRBV11-2 and J is TRBJ2-1; 12 nucleotides align to TRBD2. This CDR3 has 13 amino acids. CDR1 SGHAT and CDR2 FQNNGV come from the germline V gene.

CDR3: CASSSGGEQYF. The CDR3 coding sequence is TGTGCCAGCAGCTCAGGAGGCGAGCAGTACTTC. The chain recombines TRBV9 with TRBJ2-7; tentatively, D is TRBD2 (5 bases). Looked up from germline, CDR1 is SGDLS and CDR2 is YYNGEE. Trimming pared 4 bases from V and 6 bases from J, leaving 8 bases between. The CDR3 extends over 11 amino acids.

This clone was observed once. This rearrangement joins TRBV7-9 to TRBJ1-5, with no clear D. In germline, CDR1 is SEHNR, CDR2 FQNEAQ (reference sequence). The CDR3 length is 15 residues. The V gene lost 3 bases and the J gene lost 1 base, with 10 bases spanning the gap. CDR3 DNA: TGTGCCAGCAGCTTGGAGGGCTCGAGCAATCAGCCCCAGCATTTT. Translating it yields CASSLEGSSNQPQHF.

CDR3 amino acids: CSVHRLAGVELTDTQYF. Here the CDR3 DNA reads TGCAGCGTCCACCGGCTAGCGGGAGTAGAGTTGACAGATACGCAGTATTTT. The chain recombines TRBV29-1 with TRBJ2-3, with TRBD2 identical over 10 bases. The J segment lost 3 bases and the V segment lost 6 bases, leaving 15 bases of the junction unmatched. Germline V CDR1 and CDR2: SQVTM, ANQGSEA. CDR3 length: 17 amino acids.

This sequence joins TRBV28 and TRBJ1-5; 7 bases align to TRBD1. The CDR3 runs 18 residues. From germline, CDR1 is MDHEN and CDR2 SYDVKM. Trimming took 4 bases from V and 6 from J; bases not matched to a gene: 18. CDR3 in DNA: TGTGCCAGCAGTTCCCACCACACTGACAGGGAAAAGGGTCAGCCCCAGCATTTT. Amino acids: CASSSHHTDREKGQPQHF. Using reference TRBV28 and TRBJ1-5 for the parts outside the CDR3, the full variable domain is DVKVTQSSRYLVKRTGEKVFLECVQDMDHENMFWYRQDPGLGLRLIYFSYDVKMKEKGDIPEGYSVSREKKERFSLILESASTNQTSMYLCASSSHHTDREKGQPQHFGDGTRLSIL.

V is TRBV6-1 and J is TRBJ2-3; D not resolved. Germline lookup yields CDR1 MNHNS and CDR2 SASEGT. The germline V and J ends were trimmed by 4 bases and 0 bases, with 8 bases remaining between them. The CDR3 contains 14 residues. This chain's CDR3 is CASSGGPSTDTQYF. In nucleotides, the CDR3 is TGTGCCAGCAGTGGCGGTCCTAGCACAGATACGCAGTATTTT.

V usage is TRBV11-2 and J usage is TRBJ2-5; D remains unclear. The length of the CDR3 is 15 residues. The germline V gene has CDR1 SGHAT and CDR2 FQNNGV. Trimming cost V 0 bases and J 7 bases, with 15 bases left between them. The CDR3 DNA sequence: TGTGCCAGCAGCTTAGAGGCTAGATTAGTGGGGACCCAGTACTTC. Protein: CASSLEARLVGTQYF.

The chain employs TRBV27 and TRBJ2-7; 10 bases map to TRBD1. CDR1 MNHEY and CDR2 SMNVEV come from the germline V gene (reference sequence). The CDR3 covers 14 residues. V was pared by 4 bases and J by 6 bases, with 6 bases of the junction left unmatched. In DNA form, the CDR3 reads TGTGCCAGCAGTTACTCGACAGGGGGCGGCGAGCAGTACTTC. Translated: CASSYSTGGGEQYF.

The chain carries TRBV11-1 and TRBJ1-5; 9 bases line up with TRBD1. V dropped 5 bases and J dropped 6; count of bases not matched to a gene: 5. The CDR3 runs to 14 residues. Germline CDR1 and CDR2: SGHAT and FQDESV (reference sequence). In nucleotides, the CDR3 is TGTGCCAGCAGCGAGGGACAGGGAGGTCAGCCCCAGCATTTT. This encodes CASSEGQGGQPQHF.

The chain combines TRBV7-8 with TRBJ2-7, with 13 bases fitting TRBD2. Germline CDR1 SGHVS, CDR2 FQNEAQ. This CDR3 has 15 amino acids. The V and J ends lost 5 bases and 6 bases, in that order; junction bases with no gene match: 7. The CDR3 coding sequence is TGTGCCAGCAGCCACGGGACTAGCGGGGTTTTCGAGCAGTACTTC. Amino acid sequence: CASSHGTSGVFEQYF. Complete variable domain (other parts from reference TRBV7-8 and TRBJ2-7): GAGVSQSPRYKVAKRGQDVALRCDPISGHVSLFWYQQALGQGPEFLTYFQNEAQLDKSGLPSDRFFAERPEGSVSTLKIQRTQQEDSAVYLCASSHGTSGVFEQYFGPGTRLTVT.

The rearrangement joins TRBV28 to TRBJ2-3; the match to TRBD2 covers 9 bases. The germline V gene has CDR1 MDHEN and CDR2 SYDVKM. The CDR3 length is 15 residues. Trimming at V came to 5 bases and at J to 4 bases, leaving 7 bases not matched to a gene. CDR3: CASSGGGAFADTQYF. In DNA, the CDR3 is TGTGCCAGCAGTGGCGGGGGGGCCTTCGCAGATACGCAGTATTTT.

V is TRBV7-8 and J is TRBJ2-7; no clear D gene. CDR3 length equals 14 residues. Germline assignment: CDR1 SGHVS and CDR2 FQNEAQ. V gave up 1 base and J gave up 3 bases, with 10 bases separating them. The chain's CDR3 is CASSLVAAVYEQYF. CDR3 DNA: TGTGCCAGCAGCTTAGTGGCAGCAGTCTACGAGCAGTACTTC.

The chain employs TRBV30 and TRBJ2-7; D might be TRBD2 (6 bases). Trimming stripped 3 bases from V and 5 bases from J, with 20 bases between. Germline loops: CDR1 GTSNPN, CDR2 SVGIG (reference sequence). CDR3 length equals 15 residues. CDR3 coding DNA: TGTGCCTGGAGCTTCCCAAGGAGGGACTTCCACGAGCAGTACTTC. Encoded protein: CAWSFPRRDFHEQYF.

This clone was observed a single time. The V call is TRBV7-9, the J call TRBJ1-2; possibly TRBD1 for D (6 bases). The CDR3 consists of 14 residues. CDR1 is SEHNR, CDR2 FQNEAQ, per germline (reference sequence). V was shortened by 5 bases and J by 6 bases, with 16 bases between the two germline ends. The CDR3 protein is CASSTRGGRHGYTF. Written as DNA, the CDR3 is TGTGCCAGCAGCACAAGGGGGGGGCGGCATGGCTACACCTTC.

This chain links TRBV28 with TRBJ1-4; possible D gene TRBD1, 5 bases. The CDR3 covers 16 residues. Germline V lookup: CDR1 MDHEN, CDR2 SYDVKM. Trimming left V 5 bases short and J 7 bases short, with 20 bases between. The CDR3, as DNA: TGTGCCAGCAGTGACATCTTACGGGGCGCGGGTGAAAAACTGTTTTTT. Translated, it gives CASSDILRGAGEKLFF. Full variable domain (missing parts from reference TRBV28 and TRBJ1-4): DVKVTQSSRYLVKRTGEKVFLECVQDMDHENMFWYRQDPGLGLRLIYFSYDVKMKEKGDIPEGYSVSREKKERFSLILESASTNQTSMYLCASSDILRGAGEKLFFGSGTQLSVL.

The J gene is TRBJ2-5, the V gene TRBV6-1; D is perhaps TRBD1 or TRBD2 (5 bases each). The CDR3 sequence is 14 residues long. Deletions cut 6 bases from V and 5 bases from J, with 16 bases between. Germline CDR1 reads MNHNS; CDR2 reads SASEGT. CDR3 region: CASREGSYVETQYF. The CDR3 coding sequence is TGTGCCAGCAGAGAGGGGTCATACGTGGAGACCCAGTACTTC.

The chain combines TRBV7-9 with TRBJ2-7, with a weak D call TRBD1 (6 bases). There are 15 residues in the CDR3. The germline V and J ends were trimmed by 5 bases and 4 bases, with 18 bases remaining between them. Germline V gives CDR1 SEHNR, CDR2 FQNEAQ (reference sequence). CDR3 DNA: TGTGCCAGCAGCCCTAGTGACGGGGACATTTACGAGCAGTACTTC. Translation: CASSPSDGDIYEQYF.

The rearrangement uses TRBV5-1 and TRBJ2-3, with TRBD2 matching 9 bases. V lost 1 base and J lost 2; bases outside the gene matches: 5. The CDR3 contains 16 residues. Germline V lookup: CDR1 SGHRS, CDR2 YFSETQ. The chain's CDR3 is CASSLRRGGATDTQYF. The CDR3 DNA reads as TGCGCCAGCAGCTTGCGGCGCGGGGGGGCCACAGATACGCAGTATTTT.

This chain links TRBV18 with TRBJ2-2, with 10 bases that match TRBD2. The CDR3 sequence is 16 residues long. V lost 6 bases and J lost 4; bases outside the gene matches: 8. In germline, CDR1 is KGHSH, CDR2 LQKENI. CDR3 sequence: CASSGRLAGFTGELFF. The CDR3 nucleotides are TGTGCCAGCTCGGGGAGACTAGCGGGTTTCACCGGGGAGCTGTTTTTT. Combining the CDR3 with reference TRBV18 and TRBJ2-2 gives the whole variable domain NAGVMQNPRHLVRRRGQEARLRCSPMKGHSHVYWYRQLPEEGLKFMVYLQKENIIDESGMPKERFSAEFPKEGPSILRIQQVVRGDSAAYFCASSGRLAGFTGELFFGEGSRLTVL.

The V gene is TRBV5-4, the J gene TRBJ2-5; 9 bases map to TRBD1. This CDR3 is 14 amino acids long. V was pared by 0 bases and J by 3 bases, with 0 bases of the junction left unmatched. CDR1 and CDR2 from the germline V gene are SGHNT and YYREEE (reference sequence). The CDR3 DNA follows: TGTGCCAGCAGCTTGGGGACAGGGGAAGAGACCCAGTACTTC. Translating gives CASSLGTGEETQYF.

The chain recombines TRBV18 with TRBJ1-1; D gene unclear. CDR1 KGHSH and CDR2 LQKENI come from the germline V gene. The CDR3 consists of 13 residues. V lost 3 bases, J lost 2 bases, and 7 bases lay in between. The CDR3 is CASSPMQNTEAFF. The CDR3 nucleotides read TGTGCCAGCTCACCGATGCAAAACACTGAAGCTTTCTTT.

On this clone itself: The sample has other DNA sequences that encode this CDR3 too. V usage is TRBV10-2 and J usage is TRBJ2-3, with TRBD2 identical over 8 bases. Germline CDR1 WSHSY, CDR2 SAAADI. This CDR3 has 15 residues. V dropped 6 bases and J dropped 1; count of bases not matched to a gene: 6. The CDR3 region is CASRSGRGGTDTQYF. The CDR3 DNA reads as TGCGCCAGCAGGAGCGGGCGGGGGGGCACAGATACGCAGTATTTT.

The rearrangement joins TRBV29-1 to TRBJ1-1; possible D gene TRBD1, 5 bases. Germline CDR1 SQVTM, CDR2 ANQGSEA. Trimming pared 6 bases from V and 1 base from J, leaving 9 bases between. This CDR3 comprises 12 residues. CDR3 nucleotides: TGCAGCGTCGAGAGGGGGAACACTGAAGCTTTCTTT. It encodes CSVERGNTEAFF.

The chain recombines TRBV15 with TRBJ2-1, with TRBD2 identical over 13 bases. With V trimmed by 4 bases and J by 7 bases, 7 bases remained unmatched. The length of the CDR3 is 16 residues. In germline, CDR1 is LNHNV, CDR2 YYDKDF (reference sequence). For the CDR3, the DNA is TGTGCCACCAGCACCGGGACTAGCGGGACGGGGAATGAGCAGTTCTTC. This codes for CATSTGTSGTGNEQFF. The variable domain in full, completed from reference TRBV15 and TRBJ2-1, reads DAMVIQNPRYQVTQFGKPVTLSCSQTLNHNVMYWYQQKSSQAPKLLFHYYDKDFNNEADTPDNFQSRRPNTSFCFLDIRSPGLGDTAMYLCATSTGTSGTGNEQFFGPGTRLTVL.

The V gene is TRBV5-1, the J gene TRBJ1-1; D might be TRBD1 (6 bases). The CDR3 is 19 amino acids. Trimming left V 0 bases short and J 1 base short, with 22 bases between. Germline V gene lookup returns CDR1 SGHRS and CDR2 YFSETQ. The CDR3 region is CASSLAGAPGWMWNTEAFF. Written as DNA, the CDR3 is TGCGCCAGCAGCTTGGCAGGGGCCCCGGGGTGGATGTGGAACACTGAAGCTTTCTTT.

CDR3 in DNA: TGTGCCAGCAGTTTACCCGGGACAGGGAGGGGGAATCAGCCCCAGCATTTT. Amino acids: CASSLPGTGRGNQPQHF. V gene TRBV28 combines with J gene TRBJ1-5, with 9 bases that match TRBD1. The CDR3 is made up of 17 amino acids. Germline CDR1 and CDR2: MDHEN and SYDVKM. The V segment lost 2 bases and the J segment 4 bases; nucleotides outside the gene matches: 9.

This clone was picked up a small number of times. This sequence joins TRBV11-1 and TRBJ1-1; D perhaps matches TRBD1 (5 bases). The CDR3 has 13 residues. Germline V lookup: CDR1 SGHAT, CDR2 FQDESV (reference sequence). Trimming shortened V by 5 bases and J by 0 bases, and 7 bases separated the two germline ends. CDR3 loop: CASSTGLNTEAFF. The CDR3 nucleotides are TGTGCCAGCAGCACAGGCTTGAACACTGAAGCTTTCTTT.